These T cell receptor beta chains were read from a single sample in a study of somatic mutations in cytotoxic T cells in rheumatoid arthritis. Here immunoSEQ multiplex PCR was the method, and the copy in TCRdb shows in-frame clones only, minus some. The table shows more than 15,000 clones, with approximately 67% occurring only once. Sequencing was done on a sample of CD8+ T cells sorted from blood. All receptors derive from an adult with rheumatoid arthritis. Each CDR3 is given with its conserved first and last residue. D genes are given only for firm matches. Some rows have no size entry. The others give once, few or many, or a class for an expanded clone.

V gene: TRBV4-2
D gene: NA
J gene: TRBJ2-3
clone size: few
CDR3 DNA: TGTGCCAGCAGCGGGGGTACGGGGGAAGATACGCAGTATTTT
CDR3 protein: CASSGGTGEDTQYF

V gene: TRBV4-2
D gene: TRBD1
J gene: TRBJ1-6
clone size: NA
CDR3 DNA: TGTGCCAGCAGCCAAGGTGGACAGGGTGATTCACCCCTCCACTTT
CDR3 protein: CASSQGGQGDSPLHF

V gene: TRBV11-1
D gene: NA
J gene: TRBJ1-4
clone size: NA
CDR3 DNA: TGTGCCAGCAGCTCCCAGGACGTACCGAATGAAAAACTGTTTTTT
CDR3 protein: CASSSQDVPNEKLFF

V gene: TRBV27
D gene: TRBD2
J gene: TRBJ2-5
clone size: NA
CDR3 DNA: TGTGCCAGCAGTGTAGCGGGGGGGTCCCCAGAGACCCAGTACTTC
CDR3 protein: CASSVAGGSPETQYF

V gene: TRBV5-4
D gene: NA
J gene: TRBJ2-3
clone size: NA
CDR3 DNA: TGTGCCAGCAGCTTGGGAGGGGGGGCAGATACGCAGTATTTT
CDR3 protein: CASSLGGGADTQYF

V gene: TRBV2
D gene: TRBD2
J gene: TRBJ2-3
clone size: NA
CDR3 DNA: TGTGCCAGCAACCAGGGCCTAACTAGCGGGGTCACAGATACGCAGTATTTT
CDR3 protein: CASNQGLTSGVTDTQYF

V gene: TRBV19
D gene: TRBD1
J gene: TRBJ2-7
clone size: NA
CDR3 DNA: TGTGCCAGTAGTATCCGGACAGGGGGTAACTACGAGCAGTACTTC
CDR3 protein: CASSIRTGGNYEQYF

V gene: TRBV6-1
D gene: NA
J gene: TRBJ1-3
clone size: NA
CDR3 DNA: TGTGCCAGCAGTGAATGGGTAAACACCATATATTTT
CDR3 protein: CASSEWVNTIYF

V gene: TRBV7-7
D gene: TRBD1
J gene: TRBJ2-1
clone size: NA
CDR3 DNA: TGTGCCAGCAGCGCCCGACAGGGTTCCTACAATGAGCAGTTCTTC
CDR3 protein: CASSARQGSYNEQFF

V gene: TRBV7-9
D gene: TRBD2
J gene: TRBJ2-5
clone size: once
CDR3 DNA: TGTGCCAGCAGCACCTTAGCGGGGGAAAGGCAAGAGACCCAGTACTTC
CDR3 protein: CASSTLAGERQETQYF

V gene: TRBV7-8
D gene: NA
J gene: TRBJ2-7
clone size: NA
CDR3 DNA: TGTGCCAGCAGCTTAGACAGGGAAAGATACGAGCAGTACTTC
CDR3 protein: CASSLDRERYEQYF

V gene: TRBV4-1
D gene: TRBD1
J gene: TRBJ1-1
clone size: NA
CDR3 DNA: TGCGCCAGCAGCCAAGACGACAGGGGGTACACTGAAGCTTTCTTT
CDR3 protein: CASSQDDRGYTEAFF

V gene: TRBV27
D gene: NA
J gene: TRBJ2-1
clone size: NA
CDR3 DNA: TGTGCCAGCACCCCGTTGTCCCTCCTGAGCTCCTACAATGAGCAGTTCTTC
CDR3 protein: CASTPLSLLSSYNEQFF

V gene: TRBV6-5
D gene: NA
J gene: TRBJ1-5
clone size: NA
CDR3 DNA: TGTGCCAGCAGTGACGACAGCTATCAGCCCCAGCATTTT
CDR3 protein: CASSDDSYQPQHF

V gene: TRBV6-5
D gene: NA
J gene: TRBJ2-3
clone size: NA
CDR3 DNA: TGTGCCAGCAGTTACTGGGGTTCAGATACGCAGTATTTT
CDR3 protein: CASSYWGSDTQYF

V gene: TRBV7-2
D gene: NA
J gene: TRBJ2-7
clone size: NA
CDR3 DNA: TGTGCCAGCAGCTCCTTCCCAGGGGCCTCCTACGAGCAGTACTTC
CDR3 protein: CASSSFPGASYEQYF

V gene: TRBV6-1
D gene: NA
J gene: TRBJ1-3
clone size: NA
CDR3 DNA: TGTGCCAGCAGTGAAGACCACAACTCTGGAAACACCATATATTTT
CDR3 protein: CASSEDHNSGNTIYF

V gene: TRBV7-9
D gene: TRBD1
J gene: TRBJ2-7
clone size: NA
CDR3 DNA: TGTGCCAGCAGCTTAGCACAGGGGGCGAACTACGAGCAGTACTTC
CDR3 protein: CASSLAQGANYEQYF

V gene: TRBV6-1
D gene: NA
J gene: TRBJ1-4
clone size: NA
CDR3 DNA: TGTGCCAGCAGTCCCCGGACTGAATCAGATGGCCCCATGTTTTTT
CDR3 protein: CASSPRTESDGPMFF

V gene: TRBV7-6
D gene: TRBD2
J gene: TRBJ2-7
clone size: NA
CDR3 DNA: TGTGCCAGCAGCTCCCCTCAGCGGGGGGAGAGGGAGCAGTACTTC
CDR3 protein: CASSSPQRGEREQYF

V gene: TRBV19
D gene: TRBD1
J gene: TRBJ2-7
clone size: NA
CDR3 DNA: TGTGCCAGTAGTATCGGACAGGGAAGGGACGAGCAGTACTTC
CDR3 protein: CASSIGQGRDEQYF

V gene: TRBV19
D gene: NA
J gene: TRBJ2-2
clone size: NA
CDR3 DNA: TGTGCCAGTAGTATAAGCAGATCTGACACCGGGGAGCTGTTTTTT
CDR3 protein: CASSISRSDTGELFF

V gene: TRBV7-9
D gene: NA
J gene: TRBJ1-3
clone size: NA
CDR3 DNA: TGTGCCAGCAGCTTAGCACCTCAGGGGCTCCTCTCTGGAAACACCATATATTTT
CDR3 protein: CASSLAPQGLLSGNTIYF

V gene: TRBV7-9
D gene: NA
J gene: TRBJ2-7
clone size: NA
CDR3 DNA: TGTGCCAGCAGCTTAGCCCTTACCGGGTACGAGCAGTACTTC
CDR3 protein: CASSLALTGYEQYF

V gene: TRBV25-1
D gene: TRBD2
J gene: TRBJ2-5
clone size: medium-sized
CDR3 DNA: TGTGCCAGCAGTGGCGGGACTACCTGGGAGACCCAGTACTTC
CDR3 protein: CASSGGTTWETQYF

V gene: TRBV4-1
D gene: NA
J gene: TRBJ1-2
clone size: once
CDR3 DNA: TGCGCCAGCAGCCAAGACAAGGGAGCTAACTATGGCTACACCTTC
CDR3 protein: CASSQDKGANYGYTF

V gene: TRBV2
D gene: TRBD1
J gene: TRBJ2-5
clone size: NA
CDR3 DNA: TGTGCCAGCAGTGAAACTACAGGGGGTTGGGAGACCCAGTACTTC
CDR3 protein: CASSETTGGWETQYF

V gene: TRBV2
D gene: TRBD2
J gene: TRBJ2-2
clone size: NA
CDR3 DNA: TGTGCCCCCGGACTAGCGGGCACCGGGGAGCTGTTTTTT
CDR3 protein: CAPGLAGTGELFF

V gene: TRBV4-3
D gene: NA
J gene: TRBJ2-2
clone size: NA
CDR3 DNA: TGCGCCAGCAGCCAAGAATCTGGATGGAACACCGGGGAGCTGTTTTTT
CDR3 protein: CASSQESGWNTGELFF

V gene: TRBV6-1
D gene: NA
J gene: TRBJ1-6
clone size: NA
CDR3 DNA: TGTGCCAGCAGTGAAGGCATGGGGGGCTCACCCCTCCACTTT
CDR3 protein: CASSEGMGGSPLHF

V gene: TRBV4-3
D gene: NA
J gene: TRBJ2-3
clone size: NA
CDR3 DNA: TGCGCCAGCAGCCAAGACCCACCAGGGGCTAGCACAGATACGCAGTATTTT
CDR3 protein: CASSQDPPGASTDTQYF

V gene: TRBV6-5
D gene: NA
J gene: TRBJ2-5
clone size: medium-sized
CDR3 DNA: TGTGCCAGCAGTTATGGCGGGGGCCCCCAAGAGACCCAGTACTTC
CDR3 protein: CASSYGGGPQETQYF

V gene: TRBV4-3
D gene: NA
J gene: TRBJ1-2
clone size: few
CDR3 DNA: TGCGCCAGCAGCCAAAGTTCGGAGAATGGCTACACCTTC
CDR3 protein: CASSQSSENGYTF

V gene: TRBV10-3
D gene: TRBD1
J gene: TRBJ2-5
clone size: NA
CDR3 DNA: TGTGCCATCAGTCGGGACAGGGGAAGAGAGACCCAGTACTTC
CDR3 protein: CAISRDRGRETQYF

V gene: TRBV5-1
D gene: NA
J gene: TRBJ2-7
clone size: NA
CDR3 DNA: TGCGCCAGCAGTCCGGAGGGATACTCCTACGAGCAGTACTTC
CDR3 protein: CASSPEGYSYEQYF

V gene: TRBV29-1
D gene: NA
J gene: TRBJ1-4
clone size: NA
CDR3 DNA: TGCAGCGCGGTTGGGGACAATGAAAAACTGTTTTTT
CDR3 protein: CSAVGDNEKLFF

V gene: TRBV9
D gene: TRBD1
J gene: TRBJ2-7
clone size: NA
CDR3 DNA: TGTGCCAGCAGCCCATGGGACAGGGCCTACGAGCAGTACTTC
CDR3 protein: CASSPWDRAYEQYF

V gene: TRBV10-1
D gene: NA
J gene: TRBJ2-2
clone size: once
CDR3 DNA: TGCGCCGTCGATAGTGAGGGAAGGGCCGGGGAGCTGTTTTTT
CDR3 protein: CAVDSEGRAGELFF

V gene: TRBV11-2
D gene: NA
J gene: TRBJ1-1
clone size: once
CDR3 DNA: TGTGCCAGCAGAGACTCCAAGGGGTCAAACACTGAAGCTTTCTTT
CDR3 protein: CASRDSKGSNTEAFF

V gene: TRBV11-2
D gene: TRBD1
J gene: TRBJ2-7
clone size: NA
CDR3 DNA: TGTGCCAGCAGCCAAGACAGGGACGAGCAGTACTTC
CDR3 protein: CASSQDRDEQYF

V gene: TRBV7-2
D gene: NA
J gene: TRBJ1-2
clone size: NA
CDR3 DNA: TGTGCCAGCAGCTCCGGCATAGGAAACTATGGCTACACCTTC
CDR3 protein: CASSSGIGNYGYTF

V gene: TRBV18
D gene: NA
J gene: TRBJ1-1
clone size: few
CDR3 DNA: TGTGCCAGCTCACCACCGAAAAGGGTTGAAGCTTTCTTT
CDR3 protein: CASSPPKRVEAFF

V gene: TRBV7-3
D gene: TRBD1
J gene: TRBJ2-1
clone size: NA
CDR3 DNA: TGTGCCAGCAGCTTCGCAACCCGGGGACAGGGGTTTTACAATGAGCAGTTCTTC
CDR3 protein: CASSFATRGQGFYNEQFF

V gene: TRBV7-6
D gene: TRBD1
J gene: TRBJ2-7
clone size: NA
CDR3 DNA: TGTGCCAGCAGCTTATCAGGGGGCGCCGGCGACGAGCAGTACTTC
CDR3 protein: CASSLSGGAGDEQYF

V gene: TRBV11-2
D gene: NA
J gene: TRBJ1-1
clone size: few
CDR3 DNA: TGTGCCAGCAGCGCCGCAAGGGTGAACACTGAAGCTTTCTTT
CDR3 protein: CASSAARVNTEAFF

V gene: TRBV28
D gene: NA
J gene: TRBJ2-7
clone size: NA
CDR3 DNA: TGTGCCAGCAGTTTAGAAAATCTGGGCGCAGTCTACGAGCAGTACTTC
CDR3 protein: CASSLENLGAVYEQYF

V gene: TRBV21-1
D gene: NA
J gene: TRBJ1-6
clone size: NA
CDR3 DNA: TGTGCCACCAGGGGGGTCTCCTATAATTCACCCCTCCACTTT
CDR3 protein: CATRGVSYNSPLHF

V gene: TRBV28
D gene: TRBD1
J gene: TRBJ1-4
clone size: once
CDR3 DNA: TGTGCCAGCAGCTGGGACAGGGAGACTACTGAAAAACTGTTTTTT
CDR3 protein: CASSWDRETTEKLFF

V gene: TRBV13
D gene: NA
J gene: TRBJ2-7
clone size: NA
CDR3 DNA: TGTGCCAGCAGCTTAACAGGGGAGGGCCACTCCTACGAGCAGTACTTC
CDR3 protein: CASSLTGEGHSYEQYF

V gene: TRBV4-1
D gene: NA
J gene: TRBJ2-7
clone size: NA
CDR3 DNA: TGCGCCAGCAGTGACAGTTTAGTCGGGGCGAACTACGAGCAGTACTTC
CDR3 protein: CASSDSLVGANYEQYF

V gene: TRBV5-6
D gene: NA
J gene: TRBJ2-3
clone size: few
CDR3 DNA: TGTGCCAGCAGGAGGGACGATAGCACAGATACGCAGTATTTT
CDR3 protein: CASRRDDSTDTQYF